A selection of T cell receptor beta chains follows, all from one sample in a study of blood T cell repertoires in COVID-19. Libraries were prepared by immunoSEQ multiplex PCR; TCRdb keeps only in-frame clonotypes and omits some of them. The sample holds about 160,000 clones, approximately 81% seen once. The sequencing sample was made of peripheral blood. The receptor set was obtained from a man in his forties with acute or convalescent COVID-19. CDR3s include the opening cysteine and the closing phenylalanine or tryptophan. A D gene is named only where the DNA matches it firmly. Size is stated for part of the rows, as once, few or many counts, or as a class when the clone is expanded.

abundance: NA; d_gene: NA; v_gene: TRBV2; j_gene: TRBJ1-2; CDR3nt: TGTGCCAGCACTTACGGCAGGGGCTATGGCTACACCTTC; CDR3aa: CASTYGRGYGYTF
abundance: NA; d_gene: TRBD2; v_gene: TRBV5-1; j_gene: TRBJ2-5; CDR3nt: TGCGCCAGCAGCTTGGCCGGTCACACTAGCGGCCCACAAGAGACCCAGTACTTC; CDR3aa: CASSLAGHTSGPQETQYF
abundance: NA; d_gene: TRBD2; v_gene: TRBV6-4; j_gene: TRBJ2-1; CDR3nt: TGTGCCAGCAGTTCAAGCGGGGGGAATGAGCAGTTCTTC; CDR3aa: CASSSSGGNEQFF
abundance: NA; d_gene: NA; v_gene: TRBV6-1; j_gene: TRBJ1-2; CDR3nt: TGTGCCAGCAGTGAAGCGCGAGGGTTAGACTATGGCTACACCTTC; CDR3aa: CASSEARGLDYGYTF
abundance: NA; d_gene: TRBD2; v_gene: TRBV7-8; j_gene: TRBJ2-1; CDR3nt: TGTGCCAGCAGCTCCGCGAGGCCTAGCGGACACAATGAGCAGTTCTTC; CDR3aa: CASSSARPSGHNEQFF
abundance: NA; d_gene: NA; v_gene: TRBV19; j_gene: TRBJ2-1; CDR3nt: TGTGCCAGTAGTATTCAATCGGGGAACCATGAGCAGTTCTTC; CDR3aa: CASSIQSGNHEQFF
abundance: once; d_gene: NA; v_gene: TRBV6-5; j_gene: TRBJ2-3; CDR3nt: TGTGCCAGTAGACTCGGCCCTAGGGATACGCAGTATTTT; CDR3aa: CASRLGPRDTQYF
abundance: once; d_gene: NA; v_gene: TRBV10-1; j_gene: TRBJ2-2; CDR3nt: TGCGCCAGTAGACAAGACGGGGAGCTGTTTTTT; CDR3aa: CASRQDGELFF
abundance: NA; d_gene: NA; v_gene: TRBV4-3; j_gene: TRBJ2-7; CDR3nt: TGCGCCAGCAGCCAAGATGGGGCGAGCGAGCAGTACTTC; CDR3aa: CASSQDGASEQYF
abundance: few; d_gene: NA; v_gene: TRBV29-1; j_gene: TRBJ1-1; CDR3nt: TGCAGCGTAGTTGGGCCAAACTTGAACACTGAAGCTTTCTTT; CDR3aa: CSVVGPNLNTEAFF
abundance: NA; d_gene: NA; v_gene: TRBV20-1; j_gene: TRBJ2-7; CDR3nt: TGCAGTGCTATTATTAACTACGAGCAGTACTTC; CDR3aa: CSAIINYEQYF
abundance: NA; d_gene: NA; v_gene: TRBV5-4; j_gene: TRBJ2-5; CDR3nt: TGTGCCAGCAGCTTGTTCCCAGGTAACCACCAAGAGACCCAGTACTTC; CDR3aa: CASSLFPGNHQETQYF
abundance: NA; d_gene: TRBD1; v_gene: TRBV7-9; j_gene: TRBJ2-6; CDR3nt: TGTGCCAGCAGCTTAGAATCGGGGACAGGGGGCCGCGGGGCCAACGTCCTGACTTTC; CDR3aa: CASSLESGTGGRGANVLTF
abundance: NA; d_gene: TRBD2; v_gene: TRBV3-1/TRBV3-2; j_gene: TRBJ2-1; CDR3nt: TGTGCCAGCAGCCAGACCCCGGGACTAGCGGGGGGTTACAATGAGCAGTTCTTC; CDR3aa: CASSQTPGLAGGYNEQFF
abundance: NA; d_gene: NA; v_gene: TRBV12-3/TRBV12-4; j_gene: TRBJ1-2; CDR3nt: TGTGCCAGCAGTTTAGCGCAGGCGCTGGGCTACACCTTC; CDR3aa: CASSLAQALGYTF
abundance: NA; d_gene: NA; v_gene: TRBV3-1/TRBV3-2; j_gene: TRBJ2-3; CDR3nt: TGTGCCAGCAGTCCTTTCGAAGCCGATACGCAGTATTTT; CDR3aa: CASSPFEADTQYF
abundance: NA; d_gene: NA; v_gene: TRBV24-1; j_gene: TRBJ1-5; CDR3nt: TGTGCCACCAGTGGTAAACCGACCCCGAGGGGCAATCAGCCCCAGCATTTT; CDR3aa: CATSGKPTPRGNQPQHF
abundance: NA; d_gene: NA; v_gene: TRBV7-2; j_gene: TRBJ2-5; CDR3nt: TGTGCCAGCAGCTTAGGTGGTAGCGAGGAGACCCAGTACTTC; CDR3aa: CASSLGGSEETQYF
abundance: NA; d_gene: TRBD2; v_gene: TRBV3-1/TRBV3-2; j_gene: TRBJ2-3; CDR3nt: TGTGCCAGCAGCTTCCAAGCGGGGGCCGTGGGAGATACGCAGTATTTT; CDR3aa: CASSFQAGAVGDTQYF
abundance: NA; d_gene: NA; v_gene: TRBV6-5; j_gene: TRBJ2-7; CDR3nt: TGTGCCAGCAGTTACGTGGGGTTAGGGGTTTACGAGCAGTACTTC; CDR3aa: CASSYVGLGVYEQYF
abundance: few; d_gene: TRBD1; v_gene: TRBV12-3/TRBV12-4; j_gene: TRBJ2-2; CDR3nt: TGTGCCAGCAGCCTTCAGGGGGCCGGGGAGCTGTTTTTT; CDR3aa: CASSLQGAGELFF
abundance: NA; d_gene: NA; v_gene: TRBV5-8; j_gene: TRBJ1-1; CDR3nt: TGTGCCAGCAGCTCCGCGCGGAAGAACACTGAAGCTTTCTTT; CDR3aa: CASSSARKNTEAFF
abundance: few; d_gene: TRBD1; v_gene: TRBV18; j_gene: TRBJ1-2; CDR3nt: TGTGCCAGCTCACCGGGACAGAACTATGGCTACACCTTC; CDR3aa: CASSPGQNYGYTF
abundance: few; d_gene: NA; v_gene: TRBV9; j_gene: TRBJ1-1; CDR3nt: TGTGCCAGCAGCGTAGAGGCCGAACCCTGCGGGGGAGCTTTCTTT; CDR3aa: CASSVEAEPCGGAFF
abundance: NA; d_gene: NA; v_gene: TRBV10-3; j_gene: TRBJ1-5; CDR3nt: TGTGCCATCAGTCAGTCAGGGGACAATCAGCCCCAGCATTTT; CDR3aa: CAISQSGDNQPQHF
abundance: NA; d_gene: NA; v_gene: TRBV6-1; j_gene: TRBJ1-1; CDR3nt: TGTGCCAGCAGTGAAAGGGCCGAGGGGAGGGTCCTCAACACTGAAGCTTTCTTT; CDR3aa: CASSERAEGRVLNTEAFF
abundance: few; d_gene: TRBD1; v_gene: TRBV6-4; j_gene: TRBJ1-1; CDR3nt: TGTGCCAGCAGTGAAACAGGGGAGAACACTGAAGCTTTCTTT; CDR3aa: CASSETGENTEAFF
abundance: NA; d_gene: NA; v_gene: TRBV25-1; j_gene: TRBJ2-3; CDR3nt: TGTGCCAGCAGTGTTTCAGGGAGGCGAGCAGATACGCAGTATTTT; CDR3aa: CASSVSGRRADTQYF
abundance: NA; d_gene: TRBD2; v_gene: TRBV7-6; j_gene: TRBJ2-5; CDR3nt: TGTGCCAGCAGCCCAGGAAGTAGGGAGGGGGAGACCCAGTACTTC; CDR3aa: CASSPGSREGETQYF
abundance: once; d_gene: NA; v_gene: TRBV18; j_gene: TRBJ2-1; CDR3nt: TGTGCCAGCTCACCAGACGGGTACAATGAGCAGTTCTTC; CDR3aa: CASSPDGYNEQFF
abundance: few; d_gene: NA; v_gene: TRBV19; j_gene: TRBJ1-1; CDR3nt: TGTGCCAGTAGTTCCGGGGTGAACACTGAAGCTTTCTTT; CDR3aa: CASSSGVNTEAFF
abundance: NA; d_gene: NA; v_gene: TRBV6-1; j_gene: TRBJ2-7; CDR3nt: TGTGCCAGCAGTGAATCCCTGGCGGTCTCCTACGAGCAGTACTTC; CDR3aa: CASSESLAVSYEQYF
abundance: NA; d_gene: NA; v_gene: TRBV27; j_gene: TRBJ1-4; CDR3nt: TGTGCCAGCAAGACAGGAGGAGAAAAACTGTTTTTT; CDR3aa: CASKTGGEKLFF
abundance: NA; d_gene: TRBD1; v_gene: TRBV6-5; j_gene: TRBJ1-2; CDR3nt: TGTGCCAGCAGTAGGGACAGCGTCTATGGCTACACCTTC; CDR3aa: CASSRDSVYGYTF
abundance: once; d_gene: TRBD1; v_gene: TRBV7-9; j_gene: TRBJ1-1; CDR3nt: TGTGCCAGCAGCTTAATGGGACAGTTCCCTTCGAACACTGAAGCTTTCTTT; CDR3aa: CASSLMGQFPSNTEAFF
abundance: NA; d_gene: TRBD1; v_gene: TRBV6-5; j_gene: TRBJ2-3; CDR3nt: TGTGCCAGCAGTTACTCGATATCGCCCAGGGGGGATACGCAGTATTTT; CDR3aa: CASSYSISPRGDTQYF
abundance: NA; d_gene: TRBD1; v_gene: TRBV9; j_gene: TRBJ1-1; CDR3nt: TGTGCCAGCAGCGTTCAGGGGGTTGGTGAGGCGGCTTTCTTT; CDR3aa: CASSVQGVGEAAFF
abundance: NA; d_gene: NA; v_gene: TRBV12-3/TRBV12-4; j_gene: TRBJ2-5; CDR3nt: TGTGCCAGCAGTTTTTTAGGGGAAGAGACCCAGTACTTC; CDR3aa: CASSFLGEETQYF
abundance: NA; d_gene: NA; v_gene: TRBV7-9; j_gene: TRBJ1-1; CDR3nt: TGTGCCAGCAGCCTGGTCGCCGGCACTGAAGCTTTCTTT; CDR3aa: CASSLVAGTEAFF
abundance: NA; d_gene: TRBD1; v_gene: TRBV5-4; j_gene: TRBJ1-2; CDR3nt: TGTGCCAGCAGCGAAGGGACAGCCTACTATGGCTACACCTTC; CDR3aa: CASSEGTAYYGYTF
abundance: NA; d_gene: TRBD1; v_gene: TRBV5-1; j_gene: TRBJ2-2; CDR3nt: TGCGCCAGCAGCCCTAGGGGGCTGAACGGGGAGCTGTTTTTT; CDR3aa: CASSPRGLNGELFF
abundance: once; d_gene: NA; v_gene: TRBV5-6; j_gene: TRBJ2-5; CDR3nt: TGTGCCAGCAGCTTGGGACTACAAGAGACCCAGTACTTC; CDR3aa: CASSLGLQETQYF
abundance: NA; d_gene: TRBD1; v_gene: TRBV30; j_gene: TRBJ1-3; CDR3nt: TGTGCCGCATCCGGGACAGGGAGTGGAAACACCATATATTTT; CDR3aa: CAASGTGSGNTIYF
abundance: NA; d_gene: NA; v_gene: TRBV7-2; j_gene: TRBJ1-5; CDR3nt: TGTGCCAGCAGCTCGGGCGGGGCGCGAAATCAGCCCCAGCATTTT; CDR3aa: CASSSGGARNQPQHF
abundance: once; d_gene: NA; v_gene: TRBV20-1; j_gene: TRBJ1-2; CDR3nt: TGCAGTGCTAGTCCGACAGCTAATGGCTACACCTTC; CDR3aa: CSASPTANGYTF
abundance: NA; d_gene: TRBD1; v_gene: TRBV2; j_gene: TRBJ1-5; CDR3nt: TGTGCCAGCACCCTGCCCGGGACAGAAAATCAGCCCCAGCATTTT; CDR3aa: CASTLPGTENQPQHF
abundance: NA; d_gene: TRBD1; v_gene: TRBV7-2; j_gene: TRBJ1-2; CDR3nt: TGTGCCAGCAGCGCGCGCTACAGGGGTCGGGACTATGGCTACACCTTC; CDR3aa: CASSARYRGRDYGYTF
abundance: NA; d_gene: NA; v_gene: TRBV6-5; j_gene: TRBJ1-1; CDR3nt: TGTGCCAGCACCTCACTCGTGGGCAGGAACACTGAAGCTTTCTTT; CDR3aa: CASTSLVGRNTEAFF
abundance: NA; d_gene: NA; v_gene: TRBV4-3; j_gene: TRBJ1-2; CDR3nt: TGCGCCAGCAGCCAAGGGACAGTCACTAACTATGGCTACACCTTC; CDR3aa: CASSQGTVTNYGYTF